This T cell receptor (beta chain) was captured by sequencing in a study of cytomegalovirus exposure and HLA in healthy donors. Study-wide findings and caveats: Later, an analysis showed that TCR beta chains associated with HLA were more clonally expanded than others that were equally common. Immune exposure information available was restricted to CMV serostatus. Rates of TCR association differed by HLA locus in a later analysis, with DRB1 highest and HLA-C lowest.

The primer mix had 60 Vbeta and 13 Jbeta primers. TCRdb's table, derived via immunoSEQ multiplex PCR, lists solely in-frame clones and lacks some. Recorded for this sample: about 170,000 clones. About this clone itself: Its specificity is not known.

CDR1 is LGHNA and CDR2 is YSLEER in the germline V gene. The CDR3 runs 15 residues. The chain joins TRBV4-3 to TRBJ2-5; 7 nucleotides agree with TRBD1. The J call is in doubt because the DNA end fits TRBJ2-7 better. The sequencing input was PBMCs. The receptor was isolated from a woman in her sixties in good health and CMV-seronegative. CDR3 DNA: TGCGCCAGCAGCCCATCCCCGGGACAGTTCTACGAGCAGTACTTC. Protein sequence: CASSPSPGQFYEQYF.